A single sample is the source of the 13 T cell receptor beta chains below, sequenced in a study of blood T cell repertoires in COVID-19. Assay: immunoSEQ multiplex PCR; the TCRdb copy retains only in-frame clones and omits some. There are roughly 200,000 clones in the sample; 70% to 90% occur only once, and roughly 4.2% lies in the top ten. The specimen was peripheral blood. All receptors derive from a woman aged 25 to 45 with acute or convalescent COVID-19.

This chain links TRBV7-9 with TRBJ1-2; D is uncertain. From germline, CDR1 is SEHNR and CDR2 FQNEAQ (reference sequence). There are 16 residues in the CDR3. Trimming pared 5 bases from V and 0 bases from J, leaving 16 bases between. CDR3 protein: CASSAAGSRANYGYTF. Written as DNA, the CDR3 is TGTGCCAGCAGCGCCGCCGGGTCCAGAGCTAACTATGGCTACACCTTC.

The count of this clone is one. The rearrangement links TRBV11-3 to TRBJ2-2, with 7 bases that match TRBD1. The V gene end was trimmed by 4 bases and the J gene end by 2 bases; junction bases not matched to a gene: 4. The germline V gene has CDR1 SGHNT and CDR2 YENEEA. The CDR3 is 15 residues long. The CDR3 DNA reads as TGTGCCAGCAGCTCCCGGGACAGCAACACCGGGGAGCTGTTTTTT. Protein product: CASSSRDSNTGELFF.

The chain is built from TRBV21-1 and TRBJ2-2; TRBD2 is the table's D call, not checked against the DNA. TRBV21-1 is a pseudogene locus. This CDR3 region has 18 residues. The CDR3 DNA reads as TGTGCCAGCAGTCCTGGACTAGCGGGAGGGCCGAGCACCGGGGAGCTGTTTTTT. As protein: CASSPGLAGGPSTGELFF.

The chain couples TRBV5-1 to TRBJ1-3; D unclear. With 4 bases removed from V and 4 bases from J, the gap between germline ends came to 15 bases. Germline assignment: CDR1 SGHRS and CDR2 YFSETQ. The CDR3 spans 15 residues. The CDR3 bases are TGCGCCAGCAGCCGGGATGACGGGTTCGGAAACACCATATATTTT. This sequence encodes CASSRDDGFGNTIYF.

This chain links TRBV29-1 with TRBJ2-1; possible D gene TRBD2, 6 bases. Trimming shortened V by 3 bases and J by 0 bases, and 6 bases separated the two germline ends. CDR3 length equals 13 residues. Looked up from germline, CDR1 is SQVTM and CDR2 is ANQGSEA. CDR3 sequence reads: CSVDGSSYNEQFF. CDR3 DNA: TGCAGCGTTGACGGGAGCTCCTACAATGAGCAGTTCTTC.

This clone was picked up one time. The chain employs TRBV27 and TRBJ2-3, with 12 bases aligning to TRBD2. This CDR3 contains 16 residues. The germline V gene encodes CDR1 MNHEY and CDR2 SMNVEV (reference sequence). The V and J ends lost 5 bases and 5 bases, in that order; junction bases with no gene match: 8. This chain's CDR3 is CASSGLAGGPVDTQYF. For the CDR3, the DNA is TGTGCCAGCAGTGGGCTAGCGGGAGGGCCGGTAGATACGCAGTATTTT.

J is TRBJ2-6 and V is TRBV18; 10 nucleotides agree with TRBD1. The ends lost 6 bases at V and 1 base at J; junction bases unmatched: 15. The germline V gene has CDR1 KGHSH and CDR2 LQKENI. The CDR3 runs 20 residues. The CDR3 DNA reads TGTGCCAGCTCGCAAGGGGTACGGACAGGGGGGACGTCTGGGGCCAACGTCCTGACTTTC. Its translation is CASSQGVRTGGTSGANVLTF.

The V gene is TRBV6-1, the J gene TRBJ1-1; TRBD1 matches at 12 bases. Germline CDR1 and CDR2: MNHNS and SASEGT. J was trimmed by 11 bases and V by 2 bases; bases with no gene match: 6. The CDR3 is 14 amino acids. The CDR3 sequence: CASSETGQGAGAFF. The CDR3 DNA follows: TGTGCCAGCAGTGAAACGGGACAGGGGGCTGGGGCTTTCTTT.

The J gene is TRBJ1-1, the V gene TRBV29-1; unclear D gene. The CDR3 length is 11 residues. The germline gives CDR1 SQVTM, CDR2 ANQGSEA. Trimming took off 8 bases at V and 1 base at J, with 8 bases between the two ends. The CDR3 here is CSSLWNTEAFF. The CDR3 coding sequence is TGCAGCTCCTTATGGAACACTGAAGCTTTCTTT.

This chain links TRBV28 with TRBJ2-5; tentative D call: TRBD1 (6 bases). Germline CDR1 is MDHEN and CDR2 is SYDVKM. This CDR3 contains 14 residues. V was cut by 7 bases and J by 5 bases, with 17 bases left in between. CDR3 residues: CASTMGRQGETQYF. The DNA of the CDR3 is TGTGCCAGCACGATGGGCCGGCAGGGGGAGACCCAGTACTTC. Variable domain in full (rest from reference TRBV28 and TRBJ2-5): DVKVTQSSRYLVKRTGEKVFLECVQDMDHENMFWYRQDPGLGLRLIYFSYDVKMKEKGDIPEGYSVSREKKERFSLILESASTNQTSMYLCASTMGRQGETQYFGPGTRLLVL.

The chain joins TRBV15 to TRBJ2-7; tentatively, D is TRBD2 (6 bases). Germline V CDR1 and CDR2: LNHNV, YYDKDF (reference sequence). There are 15 residues in the CDR3. V dropped 0 bases and J dropped 2 bases, with 11 bases sitting between them. CDR3 DNA sequence: TGTGCCACCAGCAGAGATGGGGGGACGCCCTACGAGCAGTACTTC. It codes for CATSRDGGTPYEQYF.

This sequence joins TRBV28 and TRBJ1-1, with no clear D. Looked up from germline, CDR1 is MDHEN and CDR2 is SYDVKM. The CDR3 is 11 amino acids. V lost 8 bases, J lost 2 bases, and 6 bases lay in between. CDR3 amino acids: CASVTNTEAFF. The CDR3 nucleotides read TGTGCCAGCGTTACTAACACTGAAGCTTTCTTT.

The chain links TRBV6-5 to TRBJ2-6; D unresolved. The CDR3 totals 14 residues. Germline CDR1 reads MNHEY; CDR2 reads SVGAGI. Trimming pared 7 bases from V and 2 bases from J, leaving 9 bases between. The CDR3 coding sequence is TGTGCCAGCATCTTTTCGGCTGGGGCCAACGTCCTGACTTTC. Protein: CASIFSAGANVLTF.